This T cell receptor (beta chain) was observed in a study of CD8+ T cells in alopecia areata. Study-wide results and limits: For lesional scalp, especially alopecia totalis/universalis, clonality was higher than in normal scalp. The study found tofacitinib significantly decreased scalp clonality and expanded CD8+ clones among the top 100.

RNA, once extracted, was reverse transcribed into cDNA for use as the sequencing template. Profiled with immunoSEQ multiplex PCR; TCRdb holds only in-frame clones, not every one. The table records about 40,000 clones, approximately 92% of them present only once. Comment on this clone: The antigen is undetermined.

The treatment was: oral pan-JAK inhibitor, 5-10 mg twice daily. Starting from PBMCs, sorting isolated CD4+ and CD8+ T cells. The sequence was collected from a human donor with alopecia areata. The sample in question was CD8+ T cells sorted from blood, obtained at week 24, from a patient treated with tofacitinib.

The CDR3 DNA is TGTGCCAGCAGCCAATATTCCGGACAGGGTGGTGAGCAGTTCTTC. This encodes CASSQYSGQGGEQFF. The chain carries TRBV4-2 and TRBJ2-1; 8 bases are a match to TRBD1. Germline values: CDR1 LGHNA, CDR2 YNFKEQ. V was pared by 2 bases and J by 9 bases, with 9 bases of the junction left unmatched. The CDR3 contains 15 residues.